The rows below give T cell receptor beta chains drawn from one sample of a study of T cell responses to AZD1222 COVID-19 vaccine. Libraries were prepared by immunoSEQ multiplex PCR; TCRdb keeps only in-frame clonotypes and omits some of them. The table shows roughly 160,000 clones, with 75% to 95% occurring only once. This specimen consisted of peripheral blood, obtained on day 0 of AZD1222 vaccination. The receptors were sampled from an adult in good health. The CDR3 runs from the conserved cysteine through the conserved F or W. A D gene is named only where the DNA matches it firmly. Clone size, where shown, is once, few, many, or a class for clones that have expanded.

TRBD1	-	TRBV5-4	TRBJ2-2	TGTGCCAGCACCGAGACTGACAGGGGGCGCCCCGGGGAGCTGTTTTTT	CASTETDRGRPGELFF
TRBD1	-	TRBV12-3/TRBV12-4	TRBJ2-5	TGTGCCAGCAATCCGACAGGGGACGAGACCCAGTACTTC	CASNPTGDETQYF
-	-	TRBV3-1/TRBV3-2	TRBJ2-1	TGTGCCAGCATCTCTCAGGGGGGAATCGGTGAGCAGTTCTTC	CASISQGGIGEQFF
TRBD2	-	TRBV28	TRBJ2-1	TGTGCCAGCAGTGTAGCGGGGCCAAACAATGAGCAGTTCTTC	CASSVAGPNNEQFF
-	-	TRBV7-2	TRBJ1-2	TGTGCCAGCAGCTCCACAGGGAGCTATTATGGCTACACCTTC	CASSSTGSYYGYTF
-	-	TRBV11-3	TRBJ2-5	TGTGCCAGCAGCCCACAGGCCGGAACCCAGTACTTC	CASSPQAGTQYF
-	-	TRBV28	TRBJ1-5	TGTGCCAGCAGGAACTACGGAGGCAATCAGCCCCAGCATTTT	CASRNYGGNQPQHF
TRBD2	-	TRBV4-2	TRBJ2-7	TGTGCCAGCAGCCAAGATAGGGCTAGCGGGGTTTACGAGCAGTACTTC	CASSQDRASGVYEQYF
-	-	TRBV1	TRBJ1-1	TGCACCAGCAGCCACGACAGGGACGGAGCTTTCTTT	CTSSHDRDGAFF
-	-	TRBV6-1	TRBJ2-2	TGTGCCAGCAGTGATGCAGGGGCCGCTTTGGACGGGGAGCTGTTTTTT	CASSDAGAALDGELFF
TRBD1	-	TRBV19	TRBJ1-2	TGTGCCAGTAGTACCGGACAGGGGAGGTTACCTAACTATGGCTACACCTTC	CASSTGQGRLPNYGYTF
-	-	TRBV3-1/TRBV3-2	TRBJ2-1	TGTGCCAGCAGCCATGGGTGGGGGGTAAACAACAATGAGCAGTTCTTC	CASSHGWGVNNNEQFF
-	-	TRBV4-1	TRBJ2-1	TGCGCCAGCCGGACGGCAGGCACCTCCTACAATGAGCAGTTCTTC	CASRTAGTSYNEQFF
-	-	TRBV9	TRBJ1-1	TGTGCCAGCAGCGTCCGACATTTGAACACTGAAGCTTTCTTT	CASSVRHLNTEAFF
-	-	TRBV12-3/TRBV12-4	TRBJ2-5	TGTGCCAGCAGTTTAGGTACCGAGACCCAGTACTTC	CASSLGTETQYF
-	-	TRBV29-1	TRBJ1-2	TGCAGCGCATCGGACAATTTGGGGGATGGCTACACCTTC	CSASDNLGDGYTF
TRBD1	-	TRBV5-1	TRBJ2-1	TGCGCCAGCAGCCAGGGACAGGGGGAAGGTGAGCAGTTCTTC	CASSQGQGEGEQFF
-	-	TRBV12-3/TRBV12-4	TRBJ1-3	TGTGCCAGCAGTAGGCTCGGAAACACCATATATTTT	CASSRLGNTIYF
-	-	TRBV2	TRBJ2-3	TGTGCCAGCAGTGTGGGGCTATCGGATACGCAGTATTTT	CASSVGLSDTQYF
TRBD1	-	TRBV11-3	TRBJ1-1	TGTGCCAGCAGCCTACAGGGGGGGGACACTGAAGCTTTCTTT	CASSLQGGDTEAFF
-	-	TRBV4-1	TRBJ1-1	TGCGCCAGCAGCCCCAAAGAAGGCAAGGGCTTTGAAGCTTTCTTT	CASSPKEGKGFEAFF
-	-	TRBV7-9	TRBJ1-1	TGTGCCAGCAGCAAAATAGCCCTGAACACTGAAGCTTTCTTT	CASSKIALNTEAFF
-	-	TRBV19	TRBJ1-2	TGTGCCAGTATGGGGAGGGCCTCGACCTACCAGTTTGGCTACACCTTC	CASMGRASTYQFGYTF
-	-	TRBV11-3	TRBJ2-2	TGTGCCAGCAGCTTCGCACGTACCGGGGAGCTGTTTTTT	CASSFARTGELFF
TRBD1	-	TRBV11-2	TRBJ1-6	TGTGCCAGCAGCTATGGACAGGGTGGGTATCCACCCCTCCACTTT	CASSYGQGGYPPLHF
-	once	TRBV6-5	TRBJ2-4	TGTGCCAGCACTTGGGGGGGGCTGGGGAACATTCAGTACTTC	CASTWGGLGNIQYF
TRBD1	-	TRBV7-8	TRBJ1-1	TGTGCCAGCAGCTTTGGACAGGGCCTCACTGAAGCTTTCTTT	CASSFGQGLTEAFF
TRBD2	-	TRBV7-9	TRBJ2-2	TGTGCCAGCACCGACGGCCTAGCGGGGGGGAACACCGGGGAGCTGTTTTTT	CASTDGLAGGNTGELFF
TRBD2	-	TRBV9	TRBJ2-3	TGTGCCAGCAGCGTCACGGGACTAGCCTTCCGTACGCAGTATTTT	CASSVTGLAFRTQYF
-	-	TRBV6-6	TRBJ1-6	TGTGCCAGCAGTTATACAGGGAGCTATAATTCACCCCTCCACTTT	CASSYTGSYNSPLHF
-	-	TRBV6-2/TRBV6-3	TRBJ2-6	TGTGCCAGCAGTTTCAGCGGGTCTGGGGCCAACGTCCTGACTTTC	CASSFSGSGANVLTF
-	-	TRBV27	TRBJ2-2	TGTGCCAGCAGTTTGTCGGGGGGCGGGAACACCGGGGAGCTGTTTTTT	CASSLSGGGNTGELFF
TRBD1	-	TRBV6-5	TRBJ1-4	TGTGCCAGCAGGGGCCGGACAGGGGCTAATGAAAAACTGTTTTTT	CASRGRTGANEKLFF
-	-	TRBV18	TRBJ1-3	TGTGCCAGCTCACCGGGACAACTATCTGGAAACACCATATATTTT	CASSPGQLSGNTIYF
-	few	TRBV28	TRBJ1-6	TGTGCCAGCAGTCCCATGGGGGCCTCACCCCTCCACTTT	CASSPMGASPLHF
TRBD1	-	TRBV5-1	TRBJ2-5	TGCGCCAGCTGCCCCGGGACAGGGGGCGCCGGGACCCAGTACTTC	CASCPGTGGAGTQYF
-	-	TRBV4-2	TRBJ2-3	TGTGCCAGCAGCCGAGAAGCGGATACGCAGTATTTT	CASSREADTQYF
-	-	TRBV7-2	TRBJ2-5	TGTGCCAGCAGCTTAGGAGTGGACAGTTTGAACCAAGAGACCCAGTACTTC	CASSLGVDSLNQETQYF
-	-	TRBV4-1	TRBJ1-5	TGCGCCAGCAGCCTAAACCGAGGGGAGCCCCAGCATTTT	CASSLNRGEPQHF
-	-	TRBV5-1	TRBJ1-1	TGCGCCAGCAGGTTTGAAACTGAAGCTTTCTTT	CASRFETEAFF
-	-	TRBV2	TRBJ1-5	TGTGCCAGCAGTGTCCAGGACCTAGACAATCAGCCCCAGCATTTT	CASSVQDLDNQPQHF
-	-	TRBV28	TRBJ1-5	TGTGCCAGCAGTTTCGTCAGGACAAATCAGCCCCAGCATTTT	CASSFVRTNQPQHF
-	-	TRBV7-2	TRBJ1-5	TGTGCCAGCAGCTCAAGACAGCCTGGACACTTCAATCAGCCCCAGCATTTT	CASSSRQPGHFNQPQHF
TRBD2	once	TRBV14	TRBJ2-1	TGTGCCAGCAGCCAGCTAGCGGGGGGGCATCAGCAGTTCTTC	CASSQLAGGHQQFF
-	-	TRBV7-9	TRBJ1-4	TGTGCCAGCAGCTTTAGTCCGCCCTCAGAACTGTTTTTT	CASSFSPPSELFF